The source of this T cell receptor (beta chain) is a study of T cells in Graves' hyperthyroidism and ophthalmopathy. Amplification yielded TCR beta CDR3 regions, with RNA transcripts as the source. The TCR CDR3 first-round RT-PCR relied on the HTBI primer set. TCRdb called the multiplex PCR reads again in MiXCR, with one record for every CDR3 protein. This sample yields roughly 500,000 distinct CDR3 sequences, of which over 45% are seen a single time; about 40% belongs to the top ten. The CDR3 is made up of 15 amino acids. CDR1 and CDR2 (germline): ENHRY, SYGVKD. V was cut by 5 bases and J by 6 bases, with 20 bases left in between.

Sequenced input: peripheral blood or thyroid tissue (not recorded which). The chain employs TRBV10-3 and TRBJ2-7; D perhaps matches TRBD1 (6 bases). The TCR comes from an adult woman with Graves' disease, either hyperthyroidism or ophthalmopathy (not recorded which). CDR3 sequence: CAISSRGTWASEQYF. The CDR3 region has the DNA TGTGCCATCAGTTCCAGGGGAACTTGGGCGAGCGAGCAGTACTTC.